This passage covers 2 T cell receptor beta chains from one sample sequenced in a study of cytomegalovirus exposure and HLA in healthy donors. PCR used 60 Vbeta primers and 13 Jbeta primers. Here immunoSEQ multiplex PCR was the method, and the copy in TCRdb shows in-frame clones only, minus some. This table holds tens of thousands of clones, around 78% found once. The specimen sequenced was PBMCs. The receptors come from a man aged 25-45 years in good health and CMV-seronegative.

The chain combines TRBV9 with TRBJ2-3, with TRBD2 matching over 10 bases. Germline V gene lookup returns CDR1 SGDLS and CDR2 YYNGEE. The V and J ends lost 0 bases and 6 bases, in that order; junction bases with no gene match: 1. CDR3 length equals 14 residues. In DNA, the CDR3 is TGTGCCAGCAGCGTAGCAGCGGGAGGGGATACGCAGTATTTT. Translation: CASSVAAGGDTQYF.

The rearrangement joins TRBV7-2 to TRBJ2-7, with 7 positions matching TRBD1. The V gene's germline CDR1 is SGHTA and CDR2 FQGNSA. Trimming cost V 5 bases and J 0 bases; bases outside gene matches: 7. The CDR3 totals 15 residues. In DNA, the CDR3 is TGTGCCAGCAGCCACTCGGGACAGAGCTCCTACGAGCAGTACTTC. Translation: CASSHSGQSSYEQYF.